This T cell receptor beta chain was sequenced in a study of cytomegalovirus exposure and HLA in healthy donors. Study conclusions and caveats: The authors enumerated over 150 TCR beta chains as linked to cytomegalovirus.

About this clone: Its antigen is unidentified.

This CDR3 is 16 amino acids long. From germline, CDR1 is SGHKS and CDR2 YYEKEE (reference sequence). V was shortened by 1 base and J by 6 bases, with 20 bases between the two germline ends. Sequenced by immunoSEQ multiplex PCR; TCRdb stores in-frame clones only, minus some. The table lists 100,000 to 150,000 clones, about 89% of them singletons. This TCR was sampled from a woman aged 18-29 years in good health and CMV-seronegative. The V call is TRBV5-5, the J call TRBJ2-7, with TRBD2 as a possible D gene (6 bases). Sequencing used PBMCs. The CDR3 nucleotides read TGTGCCAGCAGCTTGTCACTCTCGGGACTCTCTAGCGAGCAGTACTTC. This encodes CASSLSLSGLSSEQYF.